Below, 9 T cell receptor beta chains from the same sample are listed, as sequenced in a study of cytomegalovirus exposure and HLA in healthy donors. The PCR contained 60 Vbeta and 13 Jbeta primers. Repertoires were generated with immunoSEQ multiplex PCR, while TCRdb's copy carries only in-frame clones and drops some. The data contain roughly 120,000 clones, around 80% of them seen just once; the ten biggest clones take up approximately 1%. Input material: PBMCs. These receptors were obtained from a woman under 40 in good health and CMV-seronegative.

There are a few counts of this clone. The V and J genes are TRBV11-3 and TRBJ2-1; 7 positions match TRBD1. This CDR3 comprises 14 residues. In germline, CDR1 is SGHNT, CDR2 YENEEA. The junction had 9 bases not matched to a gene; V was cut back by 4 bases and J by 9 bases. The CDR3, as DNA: TGTGCCAGCAGCTCCCCCTTAGGGGGCGGTGAGCAGTTCTTC. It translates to CASSSPLGGGEQFF.

The CDR3 loop reads CASQGQSYGYTF. CDR3 DNA: TGTGCCAGCCAGGGACAGAGCTATGGCTACACCTTC. The rearrangement uses TRBV25-1 and TRBJ1-2; 7 bases are shared with TRBD1. The CDR3 extends over 12 amino acids. After removal of 8 bases from V and 4 bases from J, the junction contained 4 bases not matched to a gene. CDR1 MGHDK and CDR2 SYGVNS come from the germline V gene.

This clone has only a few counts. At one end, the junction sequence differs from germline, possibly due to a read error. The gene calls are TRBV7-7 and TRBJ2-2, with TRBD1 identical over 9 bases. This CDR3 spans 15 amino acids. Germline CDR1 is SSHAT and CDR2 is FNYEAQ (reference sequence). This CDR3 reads CASSRLQGATGELFF. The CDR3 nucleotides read TGTGCTAGCAGCCGGCTACAGGGGGCCACCGGGGAGCTGTTTTTT. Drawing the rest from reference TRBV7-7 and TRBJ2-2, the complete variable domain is GAGVSQSPRYKVTKRGQDVTLRCDPISSHATLYWYQQALGQGPEFLTYFNYEAQPDKSGLPSDRFSAERPEGSISTLTIQRTEQRDSAMYRCASSRLQGATGELFFGEGSRLTVL.

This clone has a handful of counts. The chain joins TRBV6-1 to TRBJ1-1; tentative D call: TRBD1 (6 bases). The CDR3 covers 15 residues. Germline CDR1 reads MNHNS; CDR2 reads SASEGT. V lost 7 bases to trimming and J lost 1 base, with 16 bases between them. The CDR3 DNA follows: TGTGCCAGCACTCCCCTGGGGGCGGCGAACACTGAAGCTTTCTTT. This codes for CASTPLGAANTEAFF.

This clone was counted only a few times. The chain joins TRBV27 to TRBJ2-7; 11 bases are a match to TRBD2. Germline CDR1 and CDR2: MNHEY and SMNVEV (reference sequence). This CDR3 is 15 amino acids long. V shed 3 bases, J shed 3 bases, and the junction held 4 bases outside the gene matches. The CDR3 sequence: CASSFASGRLYEQYF. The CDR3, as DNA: TGTGCCAGCAGTTTTGCTAGCGGGAGGCTCTACGAGCAGTACTTC.

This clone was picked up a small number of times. The CDR3 loop is CASSQLGRAYEQYF. CDR3 nucleotide sequence: TGCGCCAGCAGCCAACTCGGGAGGGCCTACGAGCAGTACTTC. V gene TRBV4-1 combines with J gene TRBJ2-7; 8 bases are a match to TRBD2. Germline V gene sequence: CDR1 MGHRA, CDR2 YSYEKL. This CDR3 comprises 14 residues. J was trimmed by 2 bases and V by 2 bases; bases with no gene match: 2.

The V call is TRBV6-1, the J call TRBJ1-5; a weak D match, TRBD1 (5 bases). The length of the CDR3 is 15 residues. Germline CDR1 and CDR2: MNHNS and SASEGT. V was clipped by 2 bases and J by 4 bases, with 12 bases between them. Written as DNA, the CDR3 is TGTGCCAGCAGTGAAAACTCAGGGTGGAATCAGCCCCAGCATTTT. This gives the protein CASSENSGWNQPQHF.

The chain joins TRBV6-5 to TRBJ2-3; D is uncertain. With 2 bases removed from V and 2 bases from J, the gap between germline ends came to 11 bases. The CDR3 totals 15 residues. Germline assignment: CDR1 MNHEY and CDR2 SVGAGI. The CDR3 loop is CASSYQKLTTDTQYF. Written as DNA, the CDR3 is TGTGCCAGCAGTTACCAAAAACTCACCACAGATACGCAGTATTTT.

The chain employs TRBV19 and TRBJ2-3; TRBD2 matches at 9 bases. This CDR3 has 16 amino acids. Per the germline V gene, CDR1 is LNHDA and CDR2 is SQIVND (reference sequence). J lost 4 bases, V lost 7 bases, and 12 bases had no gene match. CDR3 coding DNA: TGTGCCAGTAATGGGGGGGTAGCGGGAGCCTCAGATACGCAGTATTTT. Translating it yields CASNGGVAGASDTQYF.